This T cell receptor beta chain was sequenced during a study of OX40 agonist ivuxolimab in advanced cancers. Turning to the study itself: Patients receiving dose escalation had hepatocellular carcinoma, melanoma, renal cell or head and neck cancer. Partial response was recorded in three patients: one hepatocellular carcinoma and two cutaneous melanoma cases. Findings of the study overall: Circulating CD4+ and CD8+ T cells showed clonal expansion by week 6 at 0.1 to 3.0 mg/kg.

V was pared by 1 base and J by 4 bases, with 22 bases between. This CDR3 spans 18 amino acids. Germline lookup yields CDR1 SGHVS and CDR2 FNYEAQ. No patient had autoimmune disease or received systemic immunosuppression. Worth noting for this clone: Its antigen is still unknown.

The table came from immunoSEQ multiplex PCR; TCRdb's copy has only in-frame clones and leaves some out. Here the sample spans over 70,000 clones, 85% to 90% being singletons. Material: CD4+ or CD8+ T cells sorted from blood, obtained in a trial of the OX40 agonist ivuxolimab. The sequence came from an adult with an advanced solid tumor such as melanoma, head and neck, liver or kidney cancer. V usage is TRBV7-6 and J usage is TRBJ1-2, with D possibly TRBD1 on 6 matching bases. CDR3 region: CASSLGPAGALQIYGYTF. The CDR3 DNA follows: TGTGCCAGCAGCTTAGGCCCGGCAGGGGCCCTCCAAATCTATGGCTACACCTTC.